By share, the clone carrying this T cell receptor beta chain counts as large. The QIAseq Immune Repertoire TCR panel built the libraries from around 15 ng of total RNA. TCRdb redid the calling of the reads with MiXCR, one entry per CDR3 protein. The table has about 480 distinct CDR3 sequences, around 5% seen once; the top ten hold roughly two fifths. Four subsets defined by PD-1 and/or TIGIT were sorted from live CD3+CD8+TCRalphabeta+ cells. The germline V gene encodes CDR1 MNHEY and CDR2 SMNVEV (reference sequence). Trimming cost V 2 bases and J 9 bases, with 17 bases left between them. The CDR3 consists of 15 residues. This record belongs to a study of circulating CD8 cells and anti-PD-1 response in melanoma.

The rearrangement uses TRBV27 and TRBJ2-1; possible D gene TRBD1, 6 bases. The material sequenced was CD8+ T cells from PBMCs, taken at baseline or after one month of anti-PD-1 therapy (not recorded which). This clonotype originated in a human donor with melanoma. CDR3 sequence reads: CASSLLPGDTAEQFF. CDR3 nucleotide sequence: TGTGCCAGCAGTTTACTTCCAGGGGATACCGCTGAGCAGTTCTTC.